This TCR beta chain was profiled in a study of blood T cell repertoires in COVID-19. Study as a whole: Italy, Spain and the United States were the sources of the convalescent and acute COVID-19 samples. From T cells, B-cell-depleted T cells, or PBMCs came the material, which was cDNA or gDNA.

The V gene lost 0 bases and the J gene lost 6 bases, with 12 bases spanning the gap. Germline V gene lookup returns CDR1 SGHTA and CDR2 FQGNSA. CDR3 length equals 15 residues. Per the original data handling: Estimation of nucleated cell counts was performed using reference gene primer amplification. Only in-frame clones appear in the TCRdb table, and some are missing; sequencing was by immunoSEQ multiplex PCR. V, J and clone size derive from that table, while D and trimming were established from the DNA sequence. Of 250,000 or so clones listed, roughly 89% are singletons. The sequencing sample was made of peripheral blood. The TCR sequence derives from a woman aged 40-49 years who had recovered from COVID-19. The chain combines TRBV7-2 with TRBJ2-1; no reliable D call. Here the CDR3 DNA reads TGTGCCAGCAGCTTAGCCCCCGGTCTAGGCAATGAGCAGTTCTTC. Its translation: CASSLAPGLGNEQFF.